The rows below give T cell receptor beta chains drawn from one sample of a study of CD8+ T cells in alopecia areata. TCRdb's table, derived via immunoSEQ multiplex PCR, lists solely in-frame clones and lacks some. The sample shows about 290,000 clones, 55% to 70% of them seen only once. The specimen was CD4+ T cells sorted from blood, collected at week 24, from a patient treated with tofacitinib. These receptors were taken from a human donor with alopecia areata. Each CDR3 is given with its conserved first and last residue. D genes are given only for firm matches. Part of the rows lack a size; the others show once, few, many or a class for expanded clones.

TRBD2	-	TRBJ2-3	TRBV11-2	CASSLFSGGVDTQYF	TGTGCCAGCAGCTTATTCAGCGGGGGTGTAGATACGCAGTATTTT
-	few	TRBJ2-7	TRBV5-8	CASSLPAGFYEQYF	TGTGCCAGCAGCTTACCCGCAGGGTTCTACGAGCAGTACTTC
-	-	TRBJ1-2	TRBV5-1	CASRVGELAATYGYTF	TGCGCCAGCAGAGTGGGAGAGCTCGCGGCTACCTATGGCTACACCTTC
TRBD1	-	TRBJ1-5	TRBV27	CASSRLTGGSQPQHF	TGTGCCAGCAGTCGACTGACAGGGGGCAGTCAGCCCCAGCATTTT
-	-	TRBJ2-3	TRBV5-6	CASSLVSTLPTDTQYF	TGTGCCAGCAGCTTGGTAAGCACTCTACCCACAGATACGCAGTATTTT
-	few	TRBJ1-5	TRBV30	CAWSVWSRNQPQHF	TGTGCCTGGAGTGTATGGAGTCGCAATCAGCCCCAGCATTTT
-	-	TRBJ1-1	TRBV7-6	CASSLLQSQGMNTEAFF	TGTGCCAGCAGCTTACTGCAGTCGCAGGGGATGAACACTGAAGCTTTCTTT
TRBD1	-	TRBJ1-1	TRBV2	CASSYRGEAFF	TGTGCCAGCAGTTACAGGGGTGAAGCTTTCTTT
-	once	TRBJ1-6	TRBV7-2	CASSPWTRTNSPLHF	TGTGCCAGCAGCCCATGGACACGGACGAATTCACCCCTCCACTTT
TRBD2	-	TRBJ2-2	TRBV4-2	CASSQETRTRNTGELFF	TGTGCCAGCAGCCAAGAAACGCGGACTAGGAACACCGGGGAGCTGTTTTTT
TRBD2	-	TRBJ2-3	TRBV18	CASSGPLAASTDTQYF	TGTGCCAGCTCAGGCCCGCTAGCGGCTAGCACAGATACGCAGTATTTT
TRBD2	-	TRBJ2-5	TRBV27	CASSYSGKRETQYF	TGTGCCAGCAGTTACAGCGGGAAGAGAGAGACCCAGTACTTC
-	few	TRBJ1-1	TRBV14	CASSQDLLGRATEAFF	TGTGCCAGCAGCCAAGATCTCCTGGGCAGGGCCACTGAAGCTTTCTTT
TRBD1	-	TRBJ2-5	TRBV5-1	CASSSLGQAQETQYF	TGCGCCAGCAGCTCGCTAGGACAGGCCCAAGAGACCCAGTACTTC
-	few	TRBJ1-2	TRBV7-2	CASSLVLVTDGYTF	TGTGCCAGCAGCTTAGTTTTAGTAACGGATGGCTACACCTTC
TRBD2	-	TRBJ2-1	TRBV19	CASSTMRGESYNEQFF	TGTGCCAGTAGTACGATGCGGGGGGAATCCTACAATGAGCAGTTCTTC
-	-	TRBJ1-2	TRBV9	CASSVGQLSYGYTF	TGTGCCAGCAGCGTAGGACAGCTCTCCTATGGCTACACCTTC
-	-	TRBJ2-1	TRBV30	CAWSAPFEQFF	TGTGCCTGGAGTGCCCCTTTTGAGCAGTTCTTC
TRBD2	-	TRBJ2-5	TRBV11-2	CASSVRGQETQYF	TGTGCCAGCAGCGTGCGGGGGCAAGAGACCCAGTACTTC
-	-	TRBJ2-1	TRBV25-1	CASSASYNEQFF	TGTGCCAGCAGCGCCTCCTACAATGAGCAGTTCTTC
-	-	TRBJ2-3	TRBV9	CASAGTTDTQYF	TGTGCCAGCGCGGGGACCACAGATACGCAGTATTTT
-	-	TRBJ1-1	TRBV20-1	CSASRVEAFF	TGCAGTGCTAGCAGGGTTGAAGCTTTCTTT
-	-	TRBJ1-3	TRBV30	CAWSSGNTIYF	TGTGCCTGGAGTTCTGGAAACACCATATATTTT
TRBD1	few	TRBJ1-2	TRBV29-1	CSVEEGGGDGYTF	TGCAGCGTTGAAGAAGGGGGCGGCGACGGCTACACCTTC
-	-	TRBJ1-2	TRBV28	CALGWDGYGYTF	TGTGCCCTCGGGTGGGATGGATATGGCTACACCTTC
TRBD1	-	TRBJ1-2	TRBV30	CAWRTPVTGGWSYGYTF	TGTGCCTGGAGGACTCCTGTGACAGGGGGCTGGAGCTATGGCTACACCTTC
TRBD2	few	TRBJ2-5	TRBV4-1	CASSLGSGLAGGGSQETQYF	TGCGCCAGCAGCTTGGGCTCGGGACTAGCGGGGGGCGGGAGCCAAGAGACCCAGTACTTC
TRBD1	-	TRBJ2-2	TRBV5-6	CASVTGGNTGELFF	TGTGCCAGCGTAACAGGGGGGAACACCGGGGAGCTGTTTTTT
-	few	TRBJ2-2	TRBV23-1	CASSQGPNTGELFF	TGCGCCAGCAGTCAGGGCCCGAACACCGGGGAGCTGTTTTTT
-	-	TRBJ2-3	TRBV7-2	CASSFQGRTDTQYF	TGTGCCAGCAGTTTTCAAGGACGCACAGATACGCAGTATTTT
-	-	TRBJ1-2	TRBV15	CATSIDSNGGYTF	TGTGCCACCAGCATAGACAGCAACGGTGGCTACACCTTC
-	-	TRBJ1-6	TRBV30	CAWRGSGTNSPLHF	TGTGCCTGGAGGGGCTCGGGGACCAATTCACCCCTCCACTTT
-	-	TRBJ1-5	TRBV10-3	CAISRGNNQPQHF	TGTGCCATTTCCAGGGGAAATAATCAGCCCCAGCATTTT
-	-	TRBJ2-5	TRBV28	CASRTSSETQYF	TGTGCCAGCAGGACTAGTTCTGAGACCCAGTACTTC
TRBD1	few	TRBJ2-1	TRBV11-2	CASSLEWDRNEQFF	TGTGCCAGCAGCTTAGAGTGGGACAGGAATGAGCAGTTCTTC
TRBD1	few	TRBJ2-6	TRBV5-1	CASSLGDSTSGANVLTF	TGCGCCAGCAGCTTGGGGGACAGTACCTCTGGGGCCAACGTCCTGACTTTC
-	few	TRBJ2-7	TRBV29-1	CSVADSSSYEQYF	TGCAGCGTGGCGGACAGCTCCTCCTACGAGCAGTACTTC
TRBD1	-	TRBJ1-2	TRBV27	CASSRTGEGYGYTF	TGTGCCAGCAGTCGGACAGGGGAGGGCTATGGCTACACCTTC
-	-	TRBJ2-5	TRBV2	CASSERGETQYF	TGTGCCAGCAGTGAAAGGGGGGAGACCCAGTACTTC
TRBD1	few	TRBJ2-5	TRBV27	CASSSRQGYQETQYF	TGTGCCAGCAGTTCCCGACAGGGGTACCAAGAGACCCAGTACTTC
-	once	TRBJ2-2	TRBV9	CASSVVGGELFF	TGTGCCAGCAGCGTAGTTGGCGGGGAGCTGTTTTTT
-	-	TRBJ2-5	TRBV7-2	CASSFLGSPLQETQYF	TGTGCCAGCAGCTTCCTCGGTAGTCCCCTTCAAGAGACCCAGTACTTC
-	-	TRBJ1-2	TRBV15	CATSRDLRRVTYGYTF	TGTGCCACCAGCAGAGATCTGCGCAGGGTAACCTATGGCTACACCTTC
-	once	TRBJ1-1	TRBV5-1	CASSFQGTEAFF	TGCGCCAGCAGCTTCCAGGGAACTGAAGCTTTCTTT
-	once	TRBJ2-3	TRBV6-5	CASSRVADTQYF	TGTGCCAGCAGCCGAGTAGCAGATACGCAGTATTTT
-	-	TRBJ1-1	TRBV4-1	CASSLTWAFF	TGCGCCAGCAGCCTCACGTGGGCTTTCTTT
-	few	TRBJ1-4	TRBV19	CASNQRANEKLFF	TGTGCCAGCAATCAAAGGGCTAATGAAAAACTGTTTTTT
TRBD1	-	TRBJ1-4	TRBV2	CASSLQGWNEKLFF	TGTGCCAGCAGCCTACAGGGGTGGAATGAAAAACTGTTTTTT